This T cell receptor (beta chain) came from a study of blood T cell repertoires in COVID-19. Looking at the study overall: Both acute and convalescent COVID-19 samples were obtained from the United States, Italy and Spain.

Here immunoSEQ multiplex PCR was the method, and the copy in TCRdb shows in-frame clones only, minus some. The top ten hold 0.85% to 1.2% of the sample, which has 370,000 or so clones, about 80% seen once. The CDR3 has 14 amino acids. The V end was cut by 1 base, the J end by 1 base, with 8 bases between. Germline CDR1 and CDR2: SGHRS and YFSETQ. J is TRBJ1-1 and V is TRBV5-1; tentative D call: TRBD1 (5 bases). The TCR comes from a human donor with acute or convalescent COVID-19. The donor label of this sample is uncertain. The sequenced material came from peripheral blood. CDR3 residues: CASSLRRENTEAFF. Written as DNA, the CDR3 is TGCGCCAGCAGCTTGCGCAGGGAGAACACTGAAGCTTTCTTT. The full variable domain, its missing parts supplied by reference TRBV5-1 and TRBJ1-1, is KAGVTQTPRYLIKTRGQQVTLSCSPISGHRSVSWYQQTPGQGLQFLFEYFSETQRNKGNFPGRFSGRQFSNSRSEMNVSTLELGDSALYLCASSLRRENTEAFFGQGTRLTVV.